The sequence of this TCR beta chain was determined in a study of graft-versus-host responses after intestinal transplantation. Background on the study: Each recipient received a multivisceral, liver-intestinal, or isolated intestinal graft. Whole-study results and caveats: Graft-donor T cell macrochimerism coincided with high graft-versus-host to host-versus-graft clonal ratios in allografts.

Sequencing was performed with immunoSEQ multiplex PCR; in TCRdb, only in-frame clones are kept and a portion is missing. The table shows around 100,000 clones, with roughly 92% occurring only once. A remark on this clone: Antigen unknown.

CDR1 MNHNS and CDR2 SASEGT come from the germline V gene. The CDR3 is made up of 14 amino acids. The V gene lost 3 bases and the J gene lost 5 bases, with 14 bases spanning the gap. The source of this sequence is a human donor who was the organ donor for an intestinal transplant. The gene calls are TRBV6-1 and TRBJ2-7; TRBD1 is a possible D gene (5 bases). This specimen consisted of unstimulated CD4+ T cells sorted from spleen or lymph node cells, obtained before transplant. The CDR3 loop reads CASSEAGRLHEQYF. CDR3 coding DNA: TGTGCCAGCAGTGAGGCAGGGCGACTCCACGAGCAGTACTTC.